This T cell receptor (beta chain) emerged from a study of T cells in Graves' hyperthyroidism and ophthalmopathy. About this clonotype itself: The target antigen is unknown.

Study-wide results and caveats: Classification by a 13 V-J model distinguished ophthalmopathy from stable hyperthyroidism.

Diagnosis of hyperthyroidism was new in patients aged 18 to 65, and its duration was under 2 months. Uncontrolled infection, other autoimmune disease, pregnancy or lactation led to exclusion. V lost 2 bases and J lost 5, with 13 bases in between. This CDR3 is 15 amino acids long. Germline assignment: CDR1 LGHNA and CDR2 YNFKEQ. Authors of the study amplified TCR beta CDR3 regions from RNA transcripts. A first-round RT-PCR of the TCR CDR3 used the HTBI primer set. Using its own MiXCR run on the multiplex PCR reads, TCRdb lists one record per CDR3 protein. The table includes hundreds of thousands of distinct CDR3 sequences, roughly 50% detected once.

The sequence derives from a woman aged 18-29 years with Graves' hyperthyroidism. The material sequenced was peripheral blood or thyroid tissue (not recorded which). The chain links TRBV4-2 to TRBJ1-5; D is undetermined. CDR3 DNA: TGTGCCAGCAGCCAACATTCACTCGGTTATCAGCCCCAGCATTTT. This sequence encodes CASSQHSLGYQPQHF.